Following are 32 T cell receptor beta chains from one sample sequenced in a study of blood T cell repertoires in COVID-19. This table comes from immunoSEQ multiplex PCR, and its TCRdb copy is limited to in-frame clones, with some not included. This table holds approximately 220,000 clones, 87% found once. Material: peripheral blood. Every receptor here comes from a man aged 55-75 years who had recovered from COVID-19.

The chain is built from TRBV2 and TRBJ2-3; D might be TRBD2 (6 bases). This CDR3 has 12 amino acids. Per the germline V gene, CDR1 is SNHLY and CDR2 is FYNNEI. The V end was cut by 4 bases, the J end by 10 bases, with 12 bases between. Here the CDR3 DNA reads TGTGCCAGCAGTGCATTACTAGCTCCGCAGTATTTT. Protein: CASSALLAPQYF. The whole variable domain, filled in from reference TRBV2 and TRBJ2-3, reads EPEVTQTPSHQVTQMGQEVILRCVPISNHLYFYWYRQILGQKVEFLVSFYNNEISEKSEIFDDQFSVERPDGSNFTLKIRSTKLEDSAMYFCASSALLAPQYFGPGTRLTVL.

The chain carries TRBV4-1 and TRBJ2-1; TRBD2 matches at 10 bases. Germline CDR1 is MGHRA and CDR2 is YSYEKL. With V trimmed by 1 base and J by 7 bases, 7 bases remained unmatched. This CDR3 region has 16 residues. This chain's CDR3 is CASSQVGASGSNEQFF. CDR3 bases: TGCGCCAGCAGCCAAGTTGGGGCTAGCGGGAGTAATGAGCAGTTCTTC.

This chain joins TRBV19 and TRBJ2-1, with D maybe TRBD2 (6 bases). This CDR3 has 13 residues. Trimming removed 1 base from V and 9 bases from J, with 10 bases in between. Germline V gene data show CDR1 as LNHDA and CDR2 as SQIVND (reference sequence). CDR3 amino acids: CASSIGVAVEQFF. The CDR3 nucleotides read TGTGCCAGTAGTATAGGGGTAGCGGTTGAGCAGTTCTTC.

The chain employs TRBV5-1 and TRBJ1-4, with D possibly TRBD1 on 6 matching bases. CDR3 length: 14 residues. V dropped 6 bases and J dropped 6 bases, with 15 bases sitting between them. The germline V gene has CDR1 SGHRS and CDR2 YFSETQ. CDR3 in amino acids: CASTVQGRDEKLFF. The CDR3 DNA reads TGCGCCAGCACGGTGCAGGGGAGGGATGAAAAACTGTTTTTT.

The rearrangement joins TRBV5-4 to TRBJ2-6, with D unclear. Germline values: CDR1 SGHNT, CDR2 YYREEE (reference sequence). The CDR3 totals 17 residues. The V and J ends lost 0 bases and 0 bases respectively, with 10 bases between them. The CDR3 coding sequence is TGTGCCAGCAGCTTGGGTGGAGCGACCTCTGGGGCCAACGTCCTGACTTTC. It specifies CASSLGGATSGANVLTF.

The V and J genes are TRBV7-9 and TRBJ1-1; D remains unclear. V lost 2 bases and J 2 bases, leaving 9 bases between the germline ends. Germline-derived CDR1 and CDR2 are SEHNR and FQNEAQ (reference sequence). The CDR3 spans 14 residues. Written as DNA, the CDR3 is TGTGCCAGCAGCTTAATGCGGGGAAACACTGAAGCTTTCTTT. It specifies CASSLMRGNTEAFF.

This sequence joins TRBV27 and TRBJ1-4; tentative D call: TRBD1 (6 bases). V lost 3 bases and J lost 3, with 11 bases in between. Germline values: CDR1 MNHEY, CDR2 SMNVEV (reference sequence). The CDR3 runs to 15 residues. CDR3: CASSFWGLANEKLFF. The DNA for the CDR3 is TGTGCCAGCAGTTTTTGGGGGCTGGCTAATGAAAAACTGTTTTTT.

The rearrangement links TRBV6-6 to TRBJ2-3, with 13 bases lining up with TRBD2. Trimming at V came to 5 bases and at J to 7 bases, leaving 9 bases not matched to a gene. The germline CDR1 and CDR2 sequences are MNHNY and SVGAGI (reference sequence). CDR3 length equals 16 residues. The CDR3, as DNA: TGTGCCAGCAGTCTCACCGGGACTAGCGGGGAGTATACGCAGTATTTT. It specifies CASSLTGTSGEYTQYF.

The chain recombines TRBV6-2 or TRBV6-3 with TRBJ1-6; 7 nucleotides match TRBD1. Per germline, CDR1 MNHEY and CDR2 SVGEGT. The V gene end was trimmed by 5 bases and the J gene end by 9 bases; junction bases not matched to a gene: 13. CDR3 length: 16 residues. CDR3 nucleotides: TGTGCCAGCAGTCCGGACAGGAACCCGGGGAGTTCACCCCTCCACTTT. It encodes CASSPDRNPGSSPLHF.

The chain combines TRBV7-2 with TRBJ1-2, with TRBD1 matching over 7 bases. The V gene's germline CDR1 is SGHTA and CDR2 FQGNSA. Germline trimming cut 5 bases from V and 8 bases from J; bases unmatched to any gene: 8. The CDR3 consists of 13 residues. The CDR3 here is CASSQTGTDGYTF. The CDR3 DNA reads TGTGCCAGCAGCCAAACAGGGACAGACGGCTACACCTTC.

The rearrangement uses TRBV7-7 and TRBJ2-1; 7 positions match TRBD1. V shed 4 bases and J 0 bases; nucleotides not matched to a gene: 6. This CDR3 comprises 16 residues. Germline-derived CDR1 and CDR2 are SSHAT and FNYEAQ (reference sequence). Written as DNA, the CDR3 is TGTGCCAGCAGCTCCGGGACAGCGAACTCCTACAATGAGCAGTTCTTC. The encoded protein is CASSSGTANSYNEQFF.

The chain has TRBV5-6 and TRBJ2-7, with D possibly being TRBD2 (6 bases). V lost 0 bases, J lost 5 bases, and 12 bases lay in between. The germline CDR1 and CDR2 sequences are SGHDT and YYEEEE. The CDR3 is made up of 14 amino acids. Here the CDR3 DNA reads TGTGCCAGCAGCTTGGTAATGGGGGGTAACGAGCAGTACTTC. Its protein is CASSLVMGGNEQYF.

This chain joins TRBV10-2 and TRBJ2-7; 8 positions match TRBD2. Germline CDR1 WSHSY, CDR2 SAAADI. The ends lost 3 bases at V and 2 bases at J; junction bases unmatched: 9. The CDR3 consists of 16 residues. This chain's CDR3 is CASSDGRGGNPYEQYF. CDR3 in DNA: TGCGCCAGCAGTGACGGGAGGGGGGGAAACCCCTACGAGCAGTACTTC.

This chain links TRBV11-2 with TRBJ2-5; D is perhaps TRBD1 (6 bases). The CDR3 sequence is 14 residues long. Germline loops: CDR1 SGHAT, CDR2 FQNNGV. Trimming removed 3 bases at V and 6 bases at J, with 14 bases between. The CDR3 bases are TGTGCCAGCAGCTTGGACAGTCTTTCGCAGACCCAGTACTTC. Residues: CASSLDSLSQTQYF.

The chain has TRBV2 and TRBJ2-5, with D perhaps matching TRBD1 (6 bases). The V end lost 5 bases, the J end lost 4 bases, and 20 bases lay between the germline ends. The CDR3 sequence is 16 residues long. Germline V CDR1 and CDR2: SNHLY, FYNNEI. The CDR3 DNA is TGTGCCAGCAGTTTCTCTCACACAGGGAACAGAGAGACCCAGTACTTC. It yields the protein CASSFSHTGNRETQYF.

This clone was observed a few times. The genes are TRBV30 and TRBJ1-1; 10 nucleotides agree with TRBD1. The J segment lost 4 bases and the V segment lost 8 bases, leaving 16 bases of the junction unmatched. Germline V lookup: CDR1 GTSNPN, CDR2 SVGIG (reference sequence). The CDR3 totals 16 residues. The CDR3 is CAQTGQGNVGGTEAFF. The CDR3 nucleotides are TGTGCCCAGACGGGACAGGGGAATGTCGGGGGCACTGAAGCTTTCTTT.

V usage is TRBV27 and J usage is TRBJ2-3, with 7 bases lining up with TRBD2. The V segment lost 8 bases and the J segment 4 bases; nucleotides outside the gene matches: 12. Germline lookup yields CDR1 MNHEY and CDR2 SMNVEV (reference sequence). This CDR3 is 15 amino acids long. The CDR3, as DNA: TGTGCCAGCTCCTGGGGGGGGGTTGTGGCAGATACGCAGTATTTT. Translating it yields CASSWGGVVADTQYF.

The rearrangement joins TRBV5-1 to TRBJ1-5; possible D gene TRBD1, 6 bases. Trimming shortened V by 2 bases and J by 7 bases, and 13 bases separated the two germline ends. Germline V gene lookup returns CDR1 SGHRS and CDR2 YFSETQ. This CDR3 is 14 amino acids long. The CDR3 nucleotides read TGCGCCAGCAGCTTCGGGACCAGGGGCCAGCCCCAGCATTTT. It specifies CASSFGTRGQPQHF. Complete variable domain (other parts from reference TRBV5-1 and TRBJ1-5): KAGVTQTPRYLIKTRGQQVTLSCSPISGHRSVSWYQQTPGQGLQFLFEYFSETQRNKGNFPGRFSGRQFSNSRSEMNVSTLELGDSALYLCASSFGTRGQPQHFGDGTRLSIL.

For this clone: The identical CDR3 is also encoded by other nucleotide sequences in the sample. The chain joins TRBV28 to TRBJ1-2; D gene unclear. CDR1 is MDHEN, CDR2 SYDVKM, per germline. This CDR3 contains 11 residues. V was clipped by 3 bases and J by 7 bases, with 6 bases between them. In DNA form, the CDR3 reads TGTGCCAGCAGTTTTCGGGGTGGCTACACCTTC. Its protein product is CASSFRGGYTF.

This clone appeared a single time. The chain joins TRBV15 to TRBJ2-5; possible D gene TRBD2, 5 bases. With 1 base removed from V and 3 bases from J, the gap between germline ends came to 12 bases. The germline V gene encodes CDR1 LNHNV and CDR2 YYDKDF (reference sequence). CDR3 size: 15 residues. The CDR3 loop is CATSRGQAGEETQYF. In DNA form, the CDR3 reads TGTGCCACCAGCAGAGGTCAGGCCGGGGAAGAGACCCAGTACTTC. The full variable domain, its missing parts supplied by reference TRBV15 and TRBJ2-5, is DAMVIQNPRYQVTQFGKPVTLSCSQTLNHNVMYWYQQKSSQAPKLLFHYYDKDFNNEADTPDNFQSRRPNTSFCFLDIRSPGLGDTAMYLCATSRGQAGEETQYFGPGTRLLVL.

The chain uses TRBV29-1 and TRBJ1-2; 7 bases agree with TRBD1. The CDR3 has 12 amino acids. V was clipped by 8 bases and J by 4 bases; unmatched bases: 7. The germline CDR1 and CDR2 sequences are SQVTM and ANQGSEA. CDR3 DNA: TGCAGCTCCCGGGACAGTCCCTATGGCTACACCTTC. Encoded protein: CSSRDSPYGYTF.

The rearrangement links TRBV6-5 to TRBJ2-5; D call uncertain. CDR3 length: 12 amino acids. The V gene lost 6 bases and the J gene lost 5 bases, with 10 bases spanning the gap. The germline V gene encodes CDR1 MNHEY and CDR2 SVGAGI. The CDR3 coding sequence is TGTGCCAGCAGCCTAGATGGGGAGACCCAGTACTTC. Translation: CASSLDGETQYF.

The chain recombines TRBV6-2 or TRBV6-3 with TRBJ2-3; the D is unclear. The CDR3 extends over 14 amino acids. Germline CDR1 is MNHEY and CDR2 is SVGEGT. The germline V and J ends were trimmed by 3 bases and 10 bases, with 17 bases remaining between them. The CDR3 DNA is TGTGCCAGCAGTTATCGTACTGCTCGTTATGCGCAGTATTTT. It encodes CASSYRTARYAQYF.

The chain joins TRBV6-2 or TRBV6-3 to TRBJ2-7, with TRBD1 identical over 8 bases. Germline values: CDR1 MNHEY, CDR2 SVGEGT. J gave up 1 base and V 7 bases, and 9 bases lay outside the gene matches. The length of the CDR3 is 15 residues. The CDR3 is CASTPEGQGSYEQYF. CDR3 bases: TGTGCCAGCACCCCAGAAGGACAGGGTTCCTACGAGCAGTACTTC.

The CDR3 nucleotides read TGTGCCAGCAGCGAGGGACAGGGAGGCAATCAGCCCCAGCATTTT. This encodes CASSEGQGGNQPQHF. The J gene is TRBJ1-5, the V gene TRBV9, with 9 nucleotides matching TRBD1. Trimming took 3 bases from V and 2 from J; bases not matched to a gene: 3. Germline V gives CDR1 SGDLS, CDR2 YYNGEE. This CDR3 is 15 amino acids long.

The V gene is TRBV20-1, the J gene TRBJ2-5, with 7 bases matching TRBD2. Germline V lookup: CDR1 DFQATT, CDR2 SNEGSKA (reference sequence). V was clipped by 3 bases and J by 4 bases; unmatched bases: 8. The CDR3 extends over 14 amino acids. The CDR3, as DNA: TGCAGTGCTAGTATTCGGGAGGTAGGAGAGACCCAGTACTTC. Amino acids: CSASIREVGETQYF.

The chain joins TRBV5-1 to TRBJ2-3; 10 nucleotides agree with TRBD2. The CDR3 is made up of 15 amino acids. The germline CDR1 and CDR2 sequences are SGHRS and YFSETQ. With 4 bases clipped from V and 4 bases from J, the junction kept 6 bases outside the gene matches. CDR3 sequence: CASSLTSGGADTQYF. The CDR3 nucleotides are TGCGCCAGCAGCCTCACAAGCGGGGGGGCAGATACGCAGTATTTT.

The chain carries TRBV6-1 and TRBJ1-2; TRBD1 is a possible D gene (5 bases). The CDR3 length is 14 residues. The V gene lost 2 bases and the J gene lost 4 bases, with 11 bases spanning the gap. Germline V gene lookup returns CDR1 MNHNS and CDR2 SASEGT. This CDR3 is CASSETGVFYGYTF. CDR3 sequence (DNA): TGTGCCAGCAGTGAAACGGGGGTATTCTATGGCTACACCTTC.

This chain uses TRBV27 with TRBJ2-7; 8 nucleotides align to TRBD1. The J segment lost 5 bases and the V segment lost 6 bases, leaving 9 bases of the junction unmatched. Per germline, CDR1 MNHEY and CDR2 SMNVEV (reference sequence). There are 14 residues in the CDR3. The CDR3 region is CASSPWTGPNEQYF. The CDR3, as DNA: TGTGCCAGCAGCCCTTGGACAGGGCCTAACGAGCAGTACTTC.

This clone was counted a few times. The rearrangement uses TRBV7-2 and TRBJ2-7, with 8 nucleotides matching TRBD1. The germline V gene encodes CDR1 SGHTA and CDR2 FQGNSA. J gave up 0 bases and V 5 bases, and 12 bases lay outside the gene matches. CDR3 length equals 17 residues. CDR3 protein: CASSTDPRTGHSYEQYF. CDR3 DNA sequence: TGTGCCAGCAGCACCGACCCCCGGACAGGGCACTCCTACGAGCAGTACTTC.

This clone showed up just once. This chain links TRBV6-2 or TRBV6-3 with TRBJ2-5; tentative D call: TRBD1 (6 bases). CDR3 length equals 14 residues. The germline CDR1 and CDR2 sequences are MNHEY and SVGEGT. Deletions cut 2 bases from V and 5 bases from J, with 12 bases between. CDR3 nucleotide sequence: TGTGCCAGCAGTTACGGCAGGGGCGACGAGACCCAGTACTTC. This encodes CASSYGRGDETQYF.

The genes are TRBV7-3 and TRBJ2-7; 9 nucleotides align to TRBD2. The V gene end was trimmed by 2 bases and the J gene end by 5 bases; junction bases not matched to a gene: 4. Germline lookup yields CDR1 SGHTA and CDR2 FQGTGA. The CDR3 extends over 14 amino acids. DNA for the CDR3: TGTGCCAGCAGCTTAGCGGGAGGGGCCGACGAGCAGTACTTC. It specifies CASSLAGGADEQYF.